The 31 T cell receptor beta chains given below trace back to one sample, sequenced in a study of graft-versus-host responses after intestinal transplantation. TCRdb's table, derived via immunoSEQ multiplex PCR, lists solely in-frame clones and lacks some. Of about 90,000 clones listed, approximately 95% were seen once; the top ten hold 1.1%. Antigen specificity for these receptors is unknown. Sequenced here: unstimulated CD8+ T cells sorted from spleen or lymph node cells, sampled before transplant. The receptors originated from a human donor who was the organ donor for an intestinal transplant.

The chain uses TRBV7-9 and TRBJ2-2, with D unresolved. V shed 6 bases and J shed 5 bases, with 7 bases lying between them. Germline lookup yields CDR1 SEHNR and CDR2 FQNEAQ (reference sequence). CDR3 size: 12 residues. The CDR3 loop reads CASSFLTGELFF. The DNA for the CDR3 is TGTGCCAGCAGTTTTCTAACCGGGGAGCTGTTTTTT.

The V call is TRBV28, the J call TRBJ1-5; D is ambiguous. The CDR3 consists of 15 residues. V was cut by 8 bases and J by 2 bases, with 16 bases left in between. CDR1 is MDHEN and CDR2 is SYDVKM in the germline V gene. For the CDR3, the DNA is TGTGCCAGCGCCCGGGAGAGGGATGGCAATCAGCCCCAGCATTTT. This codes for CASARERDGNQPQHF. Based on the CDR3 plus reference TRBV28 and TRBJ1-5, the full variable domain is DVKVTQSSRYLVKRTGEKVFLECVQDMDHENMFWYRQDPGLGLRLIYFSYDVKMKEKGDIPEGYSVSREKKERFSLILESASTNQTSMYLCASARERDGNQPQHFGDGTRLSIL.

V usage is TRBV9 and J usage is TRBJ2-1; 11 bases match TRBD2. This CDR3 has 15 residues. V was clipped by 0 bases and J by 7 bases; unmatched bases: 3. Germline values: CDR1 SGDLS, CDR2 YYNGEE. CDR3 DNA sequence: TGTGCCAGCAGCGTAGGGGGGACTAGCGGAAATGAGCAGTTCTTC. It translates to CASSVGGTSGNEQFF. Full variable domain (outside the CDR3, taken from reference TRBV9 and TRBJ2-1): DSGVTQTPKHLITATGQRVTLRCSPRSGDLSVYWYQQSLDQGLQFLIQYYNGEERAKGNILERFSAQQFPDLHSELNLSSLELGDSALYFCASSVGGTSGNEQFFGPGTRLTVL.

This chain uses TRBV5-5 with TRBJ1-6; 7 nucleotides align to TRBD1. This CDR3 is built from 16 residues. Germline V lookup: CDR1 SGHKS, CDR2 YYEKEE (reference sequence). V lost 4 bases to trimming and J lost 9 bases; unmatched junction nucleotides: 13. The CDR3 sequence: CASSHDRVPYFSPLHF. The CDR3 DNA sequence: TGTGCCAGCAGCCACGACAGGGTCCCCTATTTTTCACCCCTCCACTTT.

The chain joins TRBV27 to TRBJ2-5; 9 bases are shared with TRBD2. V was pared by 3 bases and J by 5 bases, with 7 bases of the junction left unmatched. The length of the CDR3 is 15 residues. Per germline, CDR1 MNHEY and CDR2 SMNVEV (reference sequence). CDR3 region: CASSFLSGGRETQYF. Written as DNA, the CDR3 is TGTGCCAGCAGTTTTCTAAGCGGGGGGCGGGAGACCCAGTACTTC.

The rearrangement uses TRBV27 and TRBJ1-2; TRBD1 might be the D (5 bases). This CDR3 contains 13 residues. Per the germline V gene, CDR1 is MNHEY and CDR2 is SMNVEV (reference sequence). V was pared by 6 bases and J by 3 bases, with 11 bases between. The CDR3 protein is CASSVGAYYGYTF. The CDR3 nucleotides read TGTGCCAGCAGCGTAGGGGCCTACTATGGCTACACCTTC.

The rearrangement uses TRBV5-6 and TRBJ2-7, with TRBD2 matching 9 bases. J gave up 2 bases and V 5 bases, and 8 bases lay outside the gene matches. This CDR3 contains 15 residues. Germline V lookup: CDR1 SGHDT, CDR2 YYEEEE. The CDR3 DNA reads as TGTGCCAGCAGTGCCGGACTAGCGCTGGCCTACGAGCAGTACTTC. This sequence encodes CASSAGLALAYEQYF. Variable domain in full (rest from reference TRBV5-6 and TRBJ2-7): DAGVTQSPTHLIKTRGQQVTLRCSPKSGHDTVSWYQQALGQGPQFIFQYYEEEERQRGNFPDRFSGHQFPNYSSELNVNALLLGDSALYLCASSAGLALAYEQYFGPGTRLTVT.

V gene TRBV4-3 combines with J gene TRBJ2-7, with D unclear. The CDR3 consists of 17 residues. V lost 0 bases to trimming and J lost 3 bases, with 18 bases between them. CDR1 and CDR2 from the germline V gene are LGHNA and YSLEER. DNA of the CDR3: TGCGCCAGCAGCCAAGAACGGGTACTAAACCCTTACTACGAGCAGTACTTC. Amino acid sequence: CASSQERVLNPYYEQYF.

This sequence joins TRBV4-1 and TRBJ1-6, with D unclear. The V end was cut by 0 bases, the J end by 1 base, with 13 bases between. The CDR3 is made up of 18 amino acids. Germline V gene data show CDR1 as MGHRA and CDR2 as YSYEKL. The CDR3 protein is CASSQETGVRSYNSPLHF. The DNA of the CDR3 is TGCGCCAGCAGCCAAGAAACCGGAGTTAGGTCCTATAATTCACCCCTCCACTTT.

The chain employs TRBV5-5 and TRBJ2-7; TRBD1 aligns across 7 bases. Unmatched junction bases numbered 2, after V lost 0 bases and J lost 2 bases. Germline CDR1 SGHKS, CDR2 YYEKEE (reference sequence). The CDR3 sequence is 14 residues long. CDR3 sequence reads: CASSLAGTAYEQYF. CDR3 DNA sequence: TGTGCCAGCAGCTTGGCTGGGACAGCCTACGAGCAGTACTTC.

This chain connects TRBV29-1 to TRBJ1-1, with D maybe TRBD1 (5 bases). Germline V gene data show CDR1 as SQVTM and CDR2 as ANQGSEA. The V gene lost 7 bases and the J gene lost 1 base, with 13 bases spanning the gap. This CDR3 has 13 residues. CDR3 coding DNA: TGCAGCGCCTCACCGGGGGGGAACACTGAAGCTTTCTTT. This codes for CSASPGGNTEAFF.

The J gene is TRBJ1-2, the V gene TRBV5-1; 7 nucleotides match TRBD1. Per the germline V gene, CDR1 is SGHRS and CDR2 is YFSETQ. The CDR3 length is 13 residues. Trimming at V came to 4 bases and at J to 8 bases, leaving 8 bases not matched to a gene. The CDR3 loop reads CASSRDSLRGYTF. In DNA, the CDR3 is TGCGCCAGCAGCCGGGACAGCCTAAGAGGCTACACCTTC.

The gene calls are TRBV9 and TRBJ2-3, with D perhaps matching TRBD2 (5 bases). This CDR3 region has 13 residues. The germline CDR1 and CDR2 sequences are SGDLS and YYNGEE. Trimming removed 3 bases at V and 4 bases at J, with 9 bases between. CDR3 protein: CASSGRRPDTQYF. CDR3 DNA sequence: TGTGCCAGCAGCGGACGGAGGCCAGATACGCAGTATTTT. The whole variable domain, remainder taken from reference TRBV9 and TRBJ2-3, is DSGVTQTPKHLITATGQRVTLRCSPRSGDLSVYWYQQSLDQGLQFLIQYYNGEERAKGNILERFSAQQFPDLHSELNLSSLELGDSALYFCASSGRRPDTQYFGPGTRLTVL.

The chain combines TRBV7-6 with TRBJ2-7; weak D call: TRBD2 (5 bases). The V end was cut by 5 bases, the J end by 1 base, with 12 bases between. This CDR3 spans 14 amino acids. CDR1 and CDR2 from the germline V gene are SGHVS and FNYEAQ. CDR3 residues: CASSTAGISYEQYF. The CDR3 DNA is TGTGCCAGCAGCACGGCCGGGATATCCTACGAGCAGTACTTC.

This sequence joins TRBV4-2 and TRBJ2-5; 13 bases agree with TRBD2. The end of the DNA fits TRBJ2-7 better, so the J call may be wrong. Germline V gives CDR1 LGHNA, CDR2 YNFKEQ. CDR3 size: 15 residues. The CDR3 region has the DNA TGTGCCAGCAGCCCGCCGGGACTAGCGGGACCCGAGCAGTACTTC. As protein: CASSPPGLAGPEQYF.

The chain's CDR3 is CASSLRSAGLKATQYF. CDR3 sequence (DNA): TGCGCCAGCAGCCTCCGATCAGCGGGGCTCAAGGCTACGCAGTATTTT. The chain employs TRBV5-1 and TRBJ2-3, with 7 nucleotides matching TRBD2. In germline, CDR1 is SGHRS, CDR2 YFSETQ. Trimming took 4 bases from V and 8 from J; bases not matched to a gene: 16. There are 16 residues in the CDR3.

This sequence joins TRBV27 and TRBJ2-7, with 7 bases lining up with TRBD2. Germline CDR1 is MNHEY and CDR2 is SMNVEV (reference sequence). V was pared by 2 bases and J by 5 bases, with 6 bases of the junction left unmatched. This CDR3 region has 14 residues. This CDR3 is CASSLGGSLDEQYF. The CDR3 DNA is TGTGCCAGCAGTTTAGGCGGGAGTCTAGACGAGCAGTACTTC.

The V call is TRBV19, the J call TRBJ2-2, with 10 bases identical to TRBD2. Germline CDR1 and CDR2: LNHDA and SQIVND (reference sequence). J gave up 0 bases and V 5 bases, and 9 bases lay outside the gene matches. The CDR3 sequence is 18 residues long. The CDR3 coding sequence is TGTGCCAGTAGTCCCCTTCTAGCGGGGGACCCGAACACCGGGGAGCTGTTTTTT. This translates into CASSPLLAGDPNTGELFF.

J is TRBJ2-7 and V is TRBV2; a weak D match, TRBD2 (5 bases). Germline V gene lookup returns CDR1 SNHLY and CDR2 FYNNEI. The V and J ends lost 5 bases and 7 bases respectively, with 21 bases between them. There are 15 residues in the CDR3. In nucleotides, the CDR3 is TGTGCCAGCAGTTTGAAGCAAGGGAGAAATCTGGAGCAGTACTTC. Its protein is CASSLKQGRNLEQYF. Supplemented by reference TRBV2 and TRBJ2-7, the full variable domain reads EPEVTQTPSHQVTQMGQEVILRCVPISNHLYFYWYRQILGQKVEFLVSFYNNEISEKSEIFDDQFSVERPDGSNFTLKIRSTKLEDSAMYFCASSLKQGRNLEQYFGPGTRLTVT.

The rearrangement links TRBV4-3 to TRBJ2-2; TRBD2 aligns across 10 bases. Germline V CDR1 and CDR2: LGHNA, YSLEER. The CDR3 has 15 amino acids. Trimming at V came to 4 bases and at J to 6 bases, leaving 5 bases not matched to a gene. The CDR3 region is CASSPGLAAPGELFF. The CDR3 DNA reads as TGCGCCAGCAGCCCCGGACTAGCGGCCCCCGGGGAGCTGTTTTTT.

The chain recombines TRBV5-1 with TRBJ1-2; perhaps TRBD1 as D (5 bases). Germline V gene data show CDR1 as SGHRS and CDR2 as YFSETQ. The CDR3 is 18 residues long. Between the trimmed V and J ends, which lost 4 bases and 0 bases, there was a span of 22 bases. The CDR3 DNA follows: TGCGCCAGCAGCCTGCGGGGTCAGGGTGATGGAGCTAACTATGGCTACACCTTC. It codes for CASSLRGQGDGANYGYTF.

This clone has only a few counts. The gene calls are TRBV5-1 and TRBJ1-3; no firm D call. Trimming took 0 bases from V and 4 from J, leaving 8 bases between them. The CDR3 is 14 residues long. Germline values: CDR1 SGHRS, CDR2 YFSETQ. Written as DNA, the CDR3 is TGCGCCAGCAGCTTGGGAGGGCGCGGAAACACCATATATTTT. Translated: CASSLGGRGNTIYF.

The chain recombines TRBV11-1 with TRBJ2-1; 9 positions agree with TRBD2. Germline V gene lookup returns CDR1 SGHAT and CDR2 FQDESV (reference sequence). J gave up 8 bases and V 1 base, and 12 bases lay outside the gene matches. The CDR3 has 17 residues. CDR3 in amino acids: CASSLEGKWTSDHEQFF. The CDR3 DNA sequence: TGTGCCAGCAGCTTAGAGGGAAAATGGACTAGCGACCATGAGCAGTTCTTC. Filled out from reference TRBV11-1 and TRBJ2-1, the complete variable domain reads EAEVAQSPRYKITEKSQAVAFWCDPISGHATLYWYRQILGQGPELLVQFQDESVVDDSQLPKDRFSAERLKGVDSTLKIQPAELGDSAMYLCASSLEGKWTSDHEQFFGPGTRLTVL.

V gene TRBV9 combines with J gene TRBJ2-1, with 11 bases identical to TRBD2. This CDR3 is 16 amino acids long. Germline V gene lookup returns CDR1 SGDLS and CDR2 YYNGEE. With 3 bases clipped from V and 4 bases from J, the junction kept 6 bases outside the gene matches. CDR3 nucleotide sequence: TGTGCCAGCAGCGCGGGGGGACTAGCGGATTACAATGAGCAGTTCTTC. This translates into CASSAGGLADYNEQFF.

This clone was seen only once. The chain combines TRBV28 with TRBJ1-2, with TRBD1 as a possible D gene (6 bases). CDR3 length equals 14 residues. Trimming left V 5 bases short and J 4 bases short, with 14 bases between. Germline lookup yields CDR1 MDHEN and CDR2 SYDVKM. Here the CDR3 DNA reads TGTGCCAGCAGTCGCTATACAGGGTCCTATGGCTACACCTTC. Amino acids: CASSRYTGSYGYTF.

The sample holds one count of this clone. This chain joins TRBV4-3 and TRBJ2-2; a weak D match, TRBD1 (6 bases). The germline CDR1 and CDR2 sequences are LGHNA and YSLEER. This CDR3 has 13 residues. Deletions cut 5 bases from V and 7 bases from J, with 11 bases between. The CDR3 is CASSKGEIGELFF. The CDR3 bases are TGCGCCAGCAGCAAGGGGGAGATCGGGGAGCTGTTTTTT.

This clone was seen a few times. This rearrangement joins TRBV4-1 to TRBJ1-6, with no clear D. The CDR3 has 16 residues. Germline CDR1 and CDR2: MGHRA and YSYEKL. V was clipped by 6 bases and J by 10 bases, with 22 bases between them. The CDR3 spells CASRLTLADPRSPLHF. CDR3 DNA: TGCGCCAGCAGACTAACACTCGCAGACCCTCGATCACCCCTCCACTTT.

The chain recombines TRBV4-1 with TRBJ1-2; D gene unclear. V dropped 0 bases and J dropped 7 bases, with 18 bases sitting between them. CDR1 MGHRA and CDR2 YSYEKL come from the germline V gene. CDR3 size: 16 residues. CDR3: CASSQDRFGVVSGYTF. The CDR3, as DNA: TGCGCCAGCAGCCAAGATCGGTTCGGGGTTGTAAGTGGCTACACCTTC.

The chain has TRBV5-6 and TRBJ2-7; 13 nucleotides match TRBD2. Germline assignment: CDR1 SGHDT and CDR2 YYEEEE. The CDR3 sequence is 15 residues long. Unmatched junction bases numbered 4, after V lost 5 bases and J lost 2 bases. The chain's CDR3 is CASRPGLAGPYEQYF. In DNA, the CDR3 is TGTGCCAGCAGACCGGGACTAGCGGGACCCTACGAGCAGTACTTC. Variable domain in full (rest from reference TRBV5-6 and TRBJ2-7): DAGVTQSPTHLIKTRGQQVTLRCSPKSGHDTVSWYQQALGQGPQFIFQYYEEEERQRGNFPDRFSGHQFPNYSSELNVNALLLGDSALYLCASRPGLAGPYEQYFGPGTRLTVT.

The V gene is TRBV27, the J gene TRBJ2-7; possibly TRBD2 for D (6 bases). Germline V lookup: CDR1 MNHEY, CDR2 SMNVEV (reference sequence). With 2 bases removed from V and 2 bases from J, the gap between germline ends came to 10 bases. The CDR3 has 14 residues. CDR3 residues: CASSLDGGPYEQYF. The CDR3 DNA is TGTGCCAGCAGTTTAGACGGGGGACCCTACGAGCAGTACTTC.

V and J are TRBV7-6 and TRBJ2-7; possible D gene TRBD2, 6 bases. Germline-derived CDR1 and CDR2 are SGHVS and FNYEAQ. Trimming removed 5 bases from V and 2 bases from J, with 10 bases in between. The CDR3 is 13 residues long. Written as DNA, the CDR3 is TGTGCCAGCAGCCCCCCGGGGGCCTACGAGCAGTACTTC. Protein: CASSPPGAYEQYF.